Shown below are 2 T cell receptor beta chains from a single sample sequenced in a study of breast tumors, draining lymph nodes, adjacent tissues. Axillary draining lymph nodes of breast cancer patients supplied the node samples. TCRdb reprocessed the multiplex PCR reads via MiXCR and lists one record per CDR3 protein. Of a few hundred thousand distinct CDR3 sequences listed, less than 45% are singletons. The sample consisted of axillary lymph node tissue. The receptors shown here come from a female donor with breast cancer. Some clones in this sample may be carry-over from other donors' samples.

Points on this clonotype: One base away lies a much larger clone, so this may be a sequencing read error. This rearrangement joins TRBV10-3 to TRBJ2-2; 7 nucleotides agree with TRBD1. Germline loops: CDR1 ENHRY, CDR2 SYGVKD. This CDR3 is built from 14 residues. The CDR3 region is CTISDRQGHGELFF. In DNA, the CDR3 is TGTACCATCAGTGACCGACAGGGCCACGGGGAGCTGTTTTTT.

This clonotype was observed a handful of times. With a much larger clone just one base away, this may be a read error. The rearrangement links TRBV7-2 to TRBJ2-3; 8 nucleotides match TRBD2. V shed 1 base, J shed 7 bases, and the junction held 16 bases outside the gene matches. CDR1 and CDR2 (germline): SGHTA, FQGNSA. The CDR3 totals 18 residues. The CDR3 loop reads CASSLEAGGAEEPHTQYF. In DNA form, the CDR3 reads TGTGCCAGCAGCTTAGAGGCCGGGGGGGCCGAAGAGCCACATACGCAGTATTTT.